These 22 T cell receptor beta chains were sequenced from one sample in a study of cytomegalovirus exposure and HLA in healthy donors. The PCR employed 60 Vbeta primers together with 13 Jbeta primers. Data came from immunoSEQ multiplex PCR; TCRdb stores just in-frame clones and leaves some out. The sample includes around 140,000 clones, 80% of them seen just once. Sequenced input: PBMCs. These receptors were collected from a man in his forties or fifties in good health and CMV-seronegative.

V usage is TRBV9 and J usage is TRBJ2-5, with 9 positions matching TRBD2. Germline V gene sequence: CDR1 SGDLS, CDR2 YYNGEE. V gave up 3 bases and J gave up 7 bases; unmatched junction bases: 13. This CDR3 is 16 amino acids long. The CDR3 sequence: CASSARGLAGFTTQYF. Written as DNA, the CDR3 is TGTGCCAGCAGCGCGAGGGGGCTAGCGGGGTTCACGACCCAGTACTTC.

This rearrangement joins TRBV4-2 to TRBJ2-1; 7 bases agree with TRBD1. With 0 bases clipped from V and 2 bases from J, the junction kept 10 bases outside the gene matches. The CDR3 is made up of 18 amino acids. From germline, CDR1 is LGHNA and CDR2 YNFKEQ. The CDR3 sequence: CASSQEIPYRGAYNEQFF. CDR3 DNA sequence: TGTGCCAGCAGCCAAGAGATTCCCTACAGGGGCGCCTACAATGAGCAGTTCTTC.

The CDR3 loop reads CASSLGYGDEQFF. CDR3 nucleotide sequence: TGTGCCAGCAGCTTAGGATACGGGGATGAGCAGTTCTTC. The chain links TRBV7-6 to TRBJ2-1; D is perhaps TRBD2 (5 bases). This CDR3 contains 13 residues. The V end lost 1 base, the J end lost 8 bases, and 9 bases lay between the germline ends. Germline lookup yields CDR1 SGHVS and CDR2 FNYEAQ.

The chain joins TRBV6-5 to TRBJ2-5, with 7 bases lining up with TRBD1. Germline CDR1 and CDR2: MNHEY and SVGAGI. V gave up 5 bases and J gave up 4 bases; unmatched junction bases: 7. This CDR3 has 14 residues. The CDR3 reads CASSPEGAGETQYF. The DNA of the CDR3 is TGTGCCAGCAGTCCCGAGGGGGCCGGAGAGACCCAGTACTTC.

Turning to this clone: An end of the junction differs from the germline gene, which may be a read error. The CDR3 nucleotides are TGTGCCAGTAGTCCAGCCCGGGACAGCTTCTCCGAGCAGTGCTTC. Its translation is CASSPARDSFSEQCF. The chain has TRBV19 and TRBJ2-7; 7 nucleotides align to TRBD1. CDR1 is LNHDA and CDR2 is SQIVND in the germline V gene (reference sequence). The length of the CDR3 is 15 residues.

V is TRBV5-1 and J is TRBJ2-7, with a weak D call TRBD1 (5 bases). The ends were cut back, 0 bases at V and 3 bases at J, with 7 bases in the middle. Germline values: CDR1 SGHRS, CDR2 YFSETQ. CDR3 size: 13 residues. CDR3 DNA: TGCGCCAGCAGCTTGGGACAGAACTACGAGCAGTACTTC. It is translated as CASSLGQNYEQYF.

The CDR3 region has the DNA TGTGCCAGCAGCTTTCTCAGGGGTGCTGAAGCTTTCTTT. Translation: CASSFLRGAEAFF. This sequence joins TRBV7-2 and TRBJ1-1, with D maybe TRBD1 (6 bases). The CDR3 has 13 residues. CDR1 and CDR2 from the germline V gene are SGHTA and FQGNSA. The V end lost 3 bases, the J end lost 6 bases, and 11 bases lay between the germline ends.

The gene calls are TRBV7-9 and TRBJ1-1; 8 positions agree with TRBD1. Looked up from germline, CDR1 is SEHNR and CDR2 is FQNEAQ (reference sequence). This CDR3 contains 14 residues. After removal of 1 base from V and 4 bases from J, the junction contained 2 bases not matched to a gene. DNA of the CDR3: TGTGCCAGCAGCTTAGATACAGGGGGCACTGAAGCTTTCTTT. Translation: CASSLDTGGTEAFF.

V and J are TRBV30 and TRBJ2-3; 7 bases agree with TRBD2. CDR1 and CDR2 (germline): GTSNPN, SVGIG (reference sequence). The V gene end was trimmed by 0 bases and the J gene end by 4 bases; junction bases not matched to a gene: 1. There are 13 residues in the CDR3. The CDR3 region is CAWSVRGADTQYF. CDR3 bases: TGTGCCTGGAGTGTACGGGGGGCAGATACGCAGTATTTT.

CDR3 DNA sequence: TGTGCCAGCAGTTACGTGGACAGGGGGTCCTACGAGCAGTACTTC. Translation: CASSYVDRGSYEQYF. This chain connects TRBV6-6 to TRBJ2-7; 10 bases map to TRBD1. V was pared by 2 bases and J by 1 base, with 2 bases of the junction left unmatched. This CDR3 comprises 15 residues. Per germline, CDR1 MNHNY and CDR2 SVGAGI (reference sequence).

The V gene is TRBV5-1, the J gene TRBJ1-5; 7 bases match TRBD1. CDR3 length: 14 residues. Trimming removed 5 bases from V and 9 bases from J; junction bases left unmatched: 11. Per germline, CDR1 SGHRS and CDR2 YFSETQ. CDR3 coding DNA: TGCGCCAGCAGTCTGGGACAGAACCAGAGGCCCCAGCATTTT. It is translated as CASSLGQNQRPQHF.

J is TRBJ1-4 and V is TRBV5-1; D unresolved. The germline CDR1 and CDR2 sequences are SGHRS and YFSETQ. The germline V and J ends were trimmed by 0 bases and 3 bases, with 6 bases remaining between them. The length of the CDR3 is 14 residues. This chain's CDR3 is CASSLGVPNEKLFF. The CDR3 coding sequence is TGCGCCAGCAGCTTGGGAGTCCCTAATGAAAAACTGTTTTTT.

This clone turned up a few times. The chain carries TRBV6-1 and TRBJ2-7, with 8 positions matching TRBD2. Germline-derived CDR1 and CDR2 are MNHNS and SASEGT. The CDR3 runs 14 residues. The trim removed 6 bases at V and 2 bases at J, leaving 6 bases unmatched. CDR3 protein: CASSPGRGTYEQYF. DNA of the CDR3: TGTGCCAGCAGCCCCGGGAGGGGGACCTACGAGCAGTACTTC.

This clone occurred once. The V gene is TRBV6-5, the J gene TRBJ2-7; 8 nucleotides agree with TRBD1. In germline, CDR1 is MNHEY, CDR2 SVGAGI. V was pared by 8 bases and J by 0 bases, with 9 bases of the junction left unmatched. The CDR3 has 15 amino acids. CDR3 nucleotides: TGTGCCAGCGGTCGGGACAGGAGGGCCTCCTACGAGCAGTACTTC. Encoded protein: CASGRDRRASYEQYF.

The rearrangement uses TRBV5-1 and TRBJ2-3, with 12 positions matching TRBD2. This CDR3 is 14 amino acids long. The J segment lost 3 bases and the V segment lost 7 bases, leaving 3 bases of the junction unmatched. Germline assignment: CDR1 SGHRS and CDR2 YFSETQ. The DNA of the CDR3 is TGCGCCAGCCTGGGGACTAGCGGGACAGATACGCAGTATTTT. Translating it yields CASLGTSGTDTQYF.

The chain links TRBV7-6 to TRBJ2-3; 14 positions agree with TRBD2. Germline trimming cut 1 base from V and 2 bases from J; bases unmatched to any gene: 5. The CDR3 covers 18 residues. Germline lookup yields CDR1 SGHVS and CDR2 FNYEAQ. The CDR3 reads CASSLGTSGGIYTDTQYF. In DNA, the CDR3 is TGTGCCAGCAGCTTAGGGACTAGCGGGGGGATATACACAGATACGCAGTATTTT.

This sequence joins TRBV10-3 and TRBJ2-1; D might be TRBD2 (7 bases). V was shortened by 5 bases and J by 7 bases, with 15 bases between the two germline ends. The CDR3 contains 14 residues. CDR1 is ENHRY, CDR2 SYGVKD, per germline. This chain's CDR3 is CAISRGGPGNEQFF. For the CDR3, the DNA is TGTGCCATCAGTAGGGGGGGGCCGGGTAATGAGCAGTTCTTC.

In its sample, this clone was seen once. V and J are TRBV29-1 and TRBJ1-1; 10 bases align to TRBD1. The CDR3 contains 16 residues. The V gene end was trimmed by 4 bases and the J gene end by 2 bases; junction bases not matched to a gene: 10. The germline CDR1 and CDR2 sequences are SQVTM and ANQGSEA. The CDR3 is CSVVGRWTGGNTEAFF. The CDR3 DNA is TGCAGCGTTGTGGGCCGTTGGACAGGGGGTAACACTGAAGCTTTCTTT. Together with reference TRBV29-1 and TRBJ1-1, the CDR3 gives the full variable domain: SAVISQKPSRDICQRGTSLTIQCQVDSQVTMMFWYRQQPGQSLTLIATANQGSEATYESGFVIDKFPISRPNLTFSTLTVSNMSPEDSSIYLCSVVGRWTGGNTEAFFGQGTRLTVV.

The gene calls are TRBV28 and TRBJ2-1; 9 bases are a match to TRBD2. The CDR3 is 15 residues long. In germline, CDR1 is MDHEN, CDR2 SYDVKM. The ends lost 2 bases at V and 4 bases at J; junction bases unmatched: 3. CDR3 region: CASSLPTSGYNEQFF. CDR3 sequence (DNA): TGTGCCAGCAGTTTACCAACTAGCGGGTACAATGAGCAGTTCTTC.

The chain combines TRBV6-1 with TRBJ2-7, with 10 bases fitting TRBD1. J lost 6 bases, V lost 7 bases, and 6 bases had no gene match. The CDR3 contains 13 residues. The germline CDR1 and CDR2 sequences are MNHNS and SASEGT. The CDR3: CASTRDRGPEQYF. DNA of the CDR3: TGTGCCAGCACCCGGGACAGGGGCCCCGAGCAGTACTTC.

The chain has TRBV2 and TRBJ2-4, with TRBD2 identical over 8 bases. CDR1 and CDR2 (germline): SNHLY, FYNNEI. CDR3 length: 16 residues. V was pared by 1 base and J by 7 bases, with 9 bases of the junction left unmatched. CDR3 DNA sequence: TGTGCCAGCAGTGAAGTTTGGAGCGGGAGTGGGAACATTCAGTACTTC. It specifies CASSEVWSGSGNIQYF.

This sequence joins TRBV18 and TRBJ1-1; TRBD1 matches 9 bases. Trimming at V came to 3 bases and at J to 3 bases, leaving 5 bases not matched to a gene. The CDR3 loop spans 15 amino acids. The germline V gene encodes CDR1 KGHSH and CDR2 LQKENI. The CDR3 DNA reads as TGTGCCAGCTCACCCTCGACAGGGGGATACACTGAAGCTTTCTTT. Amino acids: CASSPSTGGYTEAFF.